The 5 T cell receptor beta chains below were found in one sample sequenced in a study of T-cell memory formation after mild COVID-19. In TCRdb, the 5' RACE reads were re-called with MiXCR into one record per CDR3 protein. The table has roughly 250,000 distinct CDR3 sequences, 16% seen once. Source material: PBMCs or a T cell subset sorted from them (not recorded which). The receptors here all came from a man between 18 and 35 years old who had mild COVID-19 (a few samples of this study predate the infection). Cell type and time point are not known.

This clonotype was detected a few times. This chain joins TRBV5-5 and TRBJ1-5; 10 bases align to TRBD1. The trim removed 4 bases at V and 6 bases at J, leaving 7 bases unmatched. CDR1 is SGHKS and CDR2 is YYEKEE in the germline V gene (reference sequence). The CDR3 extends over 15 amino acids. This CDR3 reads CASSLWTGGAQPQHF. CDR3 bases: TGTGCCAGCAGCCTCTGGACAGGGGGTGCTCAGCCCCAGCATTTT.

This chain links TRBV2 with TRBJ1-5; 7 bases agree with TRBD1. The CDR3 has 15 amino acids. Losses at the gene ends were 4 bases for V and 4 bases for J; bases not matched to a gene: 7. From germline, CDR1 is SNHLY and CDR2 FYNNEI. CDR3 loop: CASSGQGGRNQPQHF. Written as DNA, the CDR3 is TGTGCCAGCAGTGGACAGGGAGGAAGGAATCAGCCCCAGCATTTT.

This clonotype has ten or more counts. The genes are TRBV12-3 or TRBV12-4 and TRBJ2-4; unclear D gene. There are 12 residues in the CDR3. V was trimmed by 6 bases and J by 9 bases, leaving 12 bases between them. The CDR3 DNA reads as TGTGCCAGCAGGACGTCCGACGGCATTCAGTACTTC. It codes for CASRTSDGIQYF.

Written as DNA, the CDR3 is TGTGCCAGCAGCCCGGCGGGCAGGGAAGACAATCAGCCCCAGCATTTT. Translation gives CASSPAGREDNQPQHF. The V and J genes are TRBV4-2 and TRBJ1-5; the D gene is possibly TRBD1 (5 bases). The CDR3 spans 16 residues. Per germline, CDR1 LGHNA and CDR2 YNFKEQ. Trimming pared 4 bases from V and 3 bases from J, leaving 16 bases between.

The gene calls are TRBV25-1 and TRBJ1-1; possibly TRBD1 for D (5 bases). Per germline, CDR1 MGHDK and CDR2 SYGVNS. Trimming removed 2 bases from V and 4 bases from J, with 11 bases in between. This CDR3 region has 14 residues. The CDR3 sequence: CASSEIHGGTEAFF. CDR3 bases: TGTGCCAGCAGTGAAATTCACGGGGGCACTGAAGCTTTCTTT.